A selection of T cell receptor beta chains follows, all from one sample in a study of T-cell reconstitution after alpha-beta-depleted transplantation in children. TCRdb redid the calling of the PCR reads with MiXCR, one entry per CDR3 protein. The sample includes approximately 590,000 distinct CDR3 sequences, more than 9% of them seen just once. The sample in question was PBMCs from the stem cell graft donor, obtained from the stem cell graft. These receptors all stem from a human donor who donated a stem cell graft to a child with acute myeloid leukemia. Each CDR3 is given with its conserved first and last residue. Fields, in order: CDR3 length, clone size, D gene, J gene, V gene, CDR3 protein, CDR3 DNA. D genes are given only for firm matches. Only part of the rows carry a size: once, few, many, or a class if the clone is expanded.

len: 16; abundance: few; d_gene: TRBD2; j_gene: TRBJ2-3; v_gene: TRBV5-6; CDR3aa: CASSGSAGGRTDTQYF; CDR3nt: TGTGCCAGCAGCGGATCAGCGGGAGGCCGCACAGATACGCAGTATTTT
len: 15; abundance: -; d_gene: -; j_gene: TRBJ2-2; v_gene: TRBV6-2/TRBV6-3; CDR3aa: CASSRIGLLPGELFF; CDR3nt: TGTGCCAGCAGCCGGATTGGACTCCTGCCCGGGGAGCTGTTTTTT
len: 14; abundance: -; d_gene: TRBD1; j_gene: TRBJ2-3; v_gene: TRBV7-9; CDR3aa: CASSRDSNTDTQYF; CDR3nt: TGTGCCAGCAGCCGGGACAGCAACACAGATACGCAGTATTTT
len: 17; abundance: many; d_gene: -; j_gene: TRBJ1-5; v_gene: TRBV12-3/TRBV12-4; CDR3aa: CASSFRELSTYNQPQHF; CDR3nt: TGTGCCAGCAGTTTCCGGGAGCTAAGTACCTACAATCAGCCCCAGCATTTT
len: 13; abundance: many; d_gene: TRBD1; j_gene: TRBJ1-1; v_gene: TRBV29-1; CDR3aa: CSVVQGARAEAFF; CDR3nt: TGCAGCGTGGTCCAGGGGGCGAGGGCTGAAGCTTTCTTT
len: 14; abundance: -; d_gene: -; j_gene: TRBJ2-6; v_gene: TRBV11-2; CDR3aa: CASSYHSGANVLTF; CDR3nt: TGTGCCAGCAGCTACCATTCTGGGGCCAACGTCCTGACTTTC
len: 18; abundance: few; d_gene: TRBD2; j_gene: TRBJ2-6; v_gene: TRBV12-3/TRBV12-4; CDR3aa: CASSLYTGGIFGANVLTF; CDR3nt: TGTGCCAGCAGTTTATATACGGGGGGGATCTTTGGGGCCAACGTCCTGACTTTC
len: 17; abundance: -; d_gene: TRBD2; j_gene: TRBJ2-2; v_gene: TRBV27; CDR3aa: CASSFYFLAGVGGELFF; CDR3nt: TGTGCCAGCAGTTTCTATTTCCTAGCGGGAGTCGGCGGGGAGCTGTTTTTT
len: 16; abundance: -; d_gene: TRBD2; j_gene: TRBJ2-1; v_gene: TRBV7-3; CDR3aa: CASSASGGYSYNEQFF; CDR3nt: TGTGCCAGCAGCGCTAGCGGGGGGTACTCCTACAATGAGCAGTTCTTC
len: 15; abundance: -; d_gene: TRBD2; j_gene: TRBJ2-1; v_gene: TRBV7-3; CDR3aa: CASSTRLAGANEQFF; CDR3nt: TGTGCCAGCAGCACCCGACTAGCGGGAGCAAATGAGCAGTTCTTC
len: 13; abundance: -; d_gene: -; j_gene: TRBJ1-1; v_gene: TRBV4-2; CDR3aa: CASSQDSGTEAFF; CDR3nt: TGTGCCAGCAGCCAAGATTCCGGCACTGAAGCTTTCTTT
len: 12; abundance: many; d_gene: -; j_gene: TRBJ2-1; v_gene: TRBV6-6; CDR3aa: CASSVGSGEQFF; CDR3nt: TGTGCCAGCAGCGTGGGAAGTGGTGAGCAGTTCTTC
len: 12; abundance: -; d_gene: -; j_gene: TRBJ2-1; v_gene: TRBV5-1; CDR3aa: CASTPSNDEQFF; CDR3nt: TGCGCCAGCACCCCATCCAACGATGAGCAGTTCTTC
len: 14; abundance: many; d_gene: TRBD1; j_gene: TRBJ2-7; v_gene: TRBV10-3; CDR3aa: CAISPDREFYEQYF; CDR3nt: TGTGCCATCAGCCCGGACAGGGAATTCTACGAGCAGTACTTC
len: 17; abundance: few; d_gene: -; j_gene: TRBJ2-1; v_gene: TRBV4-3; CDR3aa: CASSRRLTPEGYNEQFF; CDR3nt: TGCGCCAGCAGCCGCCGACTGACCCCGGAGGGCTACAATGAGCAGTTCTTC
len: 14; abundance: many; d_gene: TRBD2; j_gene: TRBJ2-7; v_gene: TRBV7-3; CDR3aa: CASSFLRTSNEQYF; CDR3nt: TGTGCCAGCAGCTTTCTCCGGACTAGCAACGAGCAGTACTTC
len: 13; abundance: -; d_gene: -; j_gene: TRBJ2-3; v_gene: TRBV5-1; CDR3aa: CASRAISGDTQYF; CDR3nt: TGCGCCAGCAGGGCCATCTCAGGAGATACGCAGTATTTT
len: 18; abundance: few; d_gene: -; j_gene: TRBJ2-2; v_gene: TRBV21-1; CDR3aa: CASASSSGLASWPGELFF; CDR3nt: TGTGCCAGCGCATCATCTTCGGGACTAGCGTCCTGGCCCGGGGAGCTGTTTTTT
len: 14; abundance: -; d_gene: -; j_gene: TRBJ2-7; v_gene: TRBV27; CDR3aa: CASSSLRGGHEQYF; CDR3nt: TGTGCCAGCAGTTCCCTACGTGGTGGACACGAGCAGTACTTC
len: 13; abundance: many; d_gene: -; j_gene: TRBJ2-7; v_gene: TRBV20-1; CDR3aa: CSATGRVRDEQYF; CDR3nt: TGCAGTGCTACCGGCAGGGTGCGAGACGAGCAGTACTTC
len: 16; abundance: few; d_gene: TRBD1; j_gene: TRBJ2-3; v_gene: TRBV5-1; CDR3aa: CASSLAGGSSTDTQYF; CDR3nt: TGCGCCAGCAGCCTGGCAGGGGGATCTAGCACAGATACGCAGTATTTT
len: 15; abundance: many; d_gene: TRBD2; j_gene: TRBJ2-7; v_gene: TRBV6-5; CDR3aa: CASSYSSGSSYEQYF; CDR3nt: TGTGCCAGCAGTTACTCCAGCGGGAGTTCCTACGAGCAGTACTTC
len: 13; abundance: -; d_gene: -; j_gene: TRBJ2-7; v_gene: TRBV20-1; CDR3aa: CSAQSAGTYEQYF; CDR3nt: TGCAGTGCCCAAAGCGCGGGGACCTACGAGCAGTACTTC
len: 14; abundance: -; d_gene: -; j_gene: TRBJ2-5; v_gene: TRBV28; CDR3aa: CASSLSQGLETQYF; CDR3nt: TGTGCCAGCAGTTTGTCTCAGGGGTTGGAGACCCAGTACTTC
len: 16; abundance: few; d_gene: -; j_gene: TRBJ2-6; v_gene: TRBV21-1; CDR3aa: CAREDRDISGANVLTF; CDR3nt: TGTGCCAGAGAGGACAGGGACATCTCTGGGGCCAACGTCCTGACTTTC
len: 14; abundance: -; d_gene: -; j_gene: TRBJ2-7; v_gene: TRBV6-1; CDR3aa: CASSPIDLPYEQYF; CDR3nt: TGTGCCAGCAGTCCGATAGACTTACCCTACGAGCAGTACTTC